The 24 T cell receptor beta chains presented below share a single source sample, sequenced in a study of blood T cells in healthy people across ages. Using a J-beta primer mix together with a sample-barcoded 5' primer, a second PCR was run for 7 to 11 cycles. Each CDR3 protein is one row after TCRdb ran MiXCR on the 5' RACE reads. The top ten hold 4% of the sample, which has around 1,600,000 distinct CDR3 sequences, roughly 43% seen once. The sequencing sample was made of blood. These TCRs come from a woman aged 18-30 years in good health.

In DNA form, the CDR3 reads TGTGCCAGCGAAACCCCGGGACGGTACACTGAAGCTTTCTTT. Its protein is CASETPGRYTEAFF. This chain links TRBV6-6 with TRBJ1-1; D is perhaps TRBD1 (5 bases). The CDR3 has 14 residues. Germline V gene sequence: CDR1 MNHNY, CDR2 SVGAGI (reference sequence). Trimming took 8 bases from V and 3 from J, leaving 16 bases between them.

In its sample, this clonotype was seen a few times. The gene calls are TRBV7-9 and TRBJ2-5, with D possibly being TRBD1 (5 bases). The CDR3 contains 14 residues. Germline V gene lookup returns CDR1 SEHNR and CDR2 FQNEAQ (reference sequence). Trimming left V 5 bases short and J 3 bases short, with 13 bases between. CDR3 DNA sequence: TGTGCCAGCAGCATAAGACAGATAAAAGAGACCCAGTACTTC. It specifies CASSIRQIKETQYF.

The rearrangement uses TRBV27 and TRBJ2-7; 8 nucleotides match TRBD2. The CDR3 is made up of 13 amino acids. V lost 6 bases, J lost 4 bases, and 5 bases stayed unmatched. In germline, CDR1 is MNHEY, CDR2 SMNVEV (reference sequence). CDR3 DNA: TGTGCCAGCAGCTCCGGGGGGGATTACGAGCAGTACTTC. Translating it yields CASSSGGDYEQYF.

Notes on this clonotype: Compared with germline, one end of the junction differs, possibly owing to a read error. The V call is TRBV6-2 or TRBV6-3, the J call TRBJ2-5, with D perhaps given as TRBD1 or TRBD2 (5 bases each). The DNA end is a closer match to TRBJ2-7, so the J assignment may be wrong. The CDR3 runs 15 residues. From germline, CDR1 is MNHEY and CDR2 SVGEGT. CDR3 loop: CASSYSGRGYYEQYF. The CDR3 coding sequence is TGTGCCAGTAGTTACTCCGGACGGGGCTACTACGAGCAGTACTTC.

The chain couples TRBV10-3 to TRBJ2-3, with D possibly being TRBD1 (6 bases). Germline assignment: CDR1 ENHRY and CDR2 SYGVKD. V was pared by 0 bases and J by 0 bases, with 16 bases between. This CDR3 has 18 residues. The chain's CDR3 is CAISESPGQSTSTDTQYF. The CDR3 nucleotides read TGTGCCATCAGTGAGTCCCCAGGACAGTCTACTAGCACAGATACGCAGTATTTT.

The chain recombines TRBV29-1 with TRBJ1-2; D unresolved. The CDR3 has 14 residues. Trimming stripped 0 bases from V and 4 bases from J, with 12 bases between. The germline CDR1 and CDR2 sequences are SQVTM and ANQGSEA. The CDR3 region is CSVEEGRSRYGYTF. The CDR3 region has the DNA TGCAGCGTTGAAGAGGGCCGGTCTCGCTATGGCTACACCTTC.

The chain recombines TRBV6-1 with TRBJ1-5; 7 bases are shared with TRBD1. V shed 4 bases, J shed 7 bases, and the junction held 10 bases outside the gene matches. The CDR3 is 15 residues long. Germline V gene lookup returns CDR1 MNHNS and CDR2 SASEGT. As DNA, the CDR3 is TGTGCCAGCAGTGTGGGGACAGCGGTAAGCCAGCCCCAGCATTTT. It yields the protein CASSVGTAVSQPQHF.

As regards this clonotype: One end of the junction fails to match germline, which may point to a read error. V gene TRBV6-6 combines with J gene TRBJ2-3; 8 bases match TRBD2. Germline V gene sequence: CDR1 MNHNY, CDR2 SVGAGI (reference sequence). The CDR3 has 14 residues. The DNA of the CDR3 is TGTGCCGGCAGGCCGGGACTAGGCACAGATACGCAGTATTTT. Its translation: CAGRPGLGTDTQYF.

This clonotype has a handful of counts. The V call is TRBV12-3 or TRBV12-4, the J call TRBJ2-1; a possible D gene is TRBD2 (5 bases). CDR3 size: 15 residues. Trimming shortened V by 5 bases and J by 5 bases, and 16 bases separated the two germline ends. Here the CDR3 reads CASSPSGPKNNEQFF. The CDR3 DNA sequence: TGTGCCAGCAGTCCCAGCGGCCCAAAGAACAATGAGCAGTTCTTC.

Comment on this clonotype: One end of the junction does not line up with germline, which may come from a read error. This rearrangement joins TRBV4-1 to TRBJ1-6; D is unresolved. The V gene's germline CDR1 is MGHRA and CDR2 YSYEKL. The CDR3 is 15 amino acids. The CDR3 protein is CASSSPDGRLGPPHF. The CDR3 region has the DNA TGCGCCAGCAGCTCCCCGGACGGGAGGTTAGGACCCCCCCACTTT.

The V call is TRBV20-1, the J call TRBJ2-7; 9 positions match TRBD2. This CDR3 comprises 16 residues. CDR1 and CDR2 from the germline V gene are DFQATT and SNEGSKA (reference sequence). The V segment lost 0 bases and the J segment 0 bases; nucleotides outside the gene matches: 6. CDR3 nucleotide sequence: TGCAGTGCTAGAGATCGTACTAGCGGGTTCTCCTACGAGCAGTACTTC. Translated: CSARDRTSGFSYEQYF.

The chain combines TRBV30 with TRBJ1-1, with unresolved D. V was trimmed by 5 bases and J by 0 bases, leaving 16 bases between them. The germline V gene encodes CDR1 GTSNPN and CDR2 SVGIG (reference sequence). This CDR3 has 15 amino acids. In nucleotides, the CDR3 is TGTGCCTGGTTCCCAGTAGGGAAGATGAACACTGAAGCTTTCTTT. This codes for CAWFPVGKMNTEAFF.

The genes are TRBV4-1 and TRBJ1-5, with a weak D call TRBD1 (6 bases). The CDR3 contains 18 residues. The germline gives CDR1 MGHRA, CDR2 YSYEKL. The germline V and J ends were trimmed by 0 bases and 0 bases, with 15 bases remaining between them. The CDR3: CASSQDMGGSYSNQPQHF. CDR3 DNA: TGCGCCAGCAGCCAAGATATGGGGGGCAGCTATAGCAATCAGCCCCAGCATTTT.

This clonotype came up a few times. The chain uses TRBV20-1 and TRBJ2-7; TRBD2 agrees at 9 bases. Losses at the gene ends were 5 bases for V and 0 bases for J; bases not matched to a gene: 5. The CDR3 contains 14 residues. Per germline, CDR1 DFQATT and CDR2 SNEGSKA (reference sequence). The chain's CDR3 is CSALAGASSYEQYF. The CDR3 coding sequence is TGCAGTGCTTTAGCGGGGGCAAGCTCCTACGAGCAGTACTTC.

The rearrangement uses TRBV6-5 and TRBJ2-1; D perhaps matches TRBD2 (6 bases). The germline V and J ends were trimmed by 2 bases and 0 bases, with 11 bases remaining between them. The CDR3 is 16 amino acids. The germline V gene has CDR1 MNHEY and CDR2 SVGAGI. The CDR3 reads CASSYEGGVSYNEQFF. CDR3 coding DNA: TGTGCCAGCAGTTACGAAGGCGGGGTCTCCTACAATGAGCAGTTCTTC.

The chain is built from TRBV7-2 and TRBJ2-5; the D gene is possibly TRBD2 (6 bases). V lost 0 bases and J 3 bases, leaving 14 bases between the germline ends. The CDR3 is made up of 16 amino acids. The germline CDR1 and CDR2 sequences are SGHTA and FQGNSA. CDR3 loop: CASSLAAGSLKETQYF. In nucleotides, the CDR3 is TGTGCCAGCAGCTTAGCGGCGGGGAGCCTTAAAGAGACCCAGTACTTC.

DNA for the CDR3: TGTGCCAGCAGCGTAGATCTTCCGAGCAAAGGAAGGACCCAGTACTTC. It specifies CASSVDLPSKGRTQYF. The chain carries TRBV9 and TRBJ2-7; D call uncertain. The J call may be incorrect, as the DNA end agrees better with TRBJ2-5. The CDR3 consists of 16 residues. The germline V gene encodes CDR1 SGDLS and CDR2 YYNGEE.

In this sample, this clonotype turned up once. The chain recombines TRBV7-9 with TRBJ1-1; D not certain. This CDR3 spans 13 amino acids. With 5 bases removed from V and 4 bases from J, the gap between germline ends came to 11 bases. Germline values: CDR1 SEHNR, CDR2 FQNEAQ (reference sequence). CDR3 nucleotide sequence: TGTGCCAGCAGCAAATCTGGGGTCACTGAAGCTTTCTTT. Its translation is CASSKSGVTEAFF.

This clonotype was observed a handful of times. The chain employs TRBV29-1 and TRBJ2-3; no reliable D call. V lost 7 bases and J lost 6, with 17 bases in between. The CDR3 covers 13 residues. CDR1 and CDR2 from the germline V gene are SQVTM and ANQGSEA. The DNA of the CDR3 is TGCAGCGCAAAGAGGACCCCTCGGGATACGCAGTATTTT. Translation gives CSAKRTPRDTQYF.

Worth noting for this clonotype: A junction end diverges from the germline sequence, so it may reflect a read error. The chain carries TRBV12-3 or TRBV12-4 and TRBJ2-6, with no clear D. The CDR3 length is 16 residues. The CDR3, as DNA: TGCGCCAGCAGTCCGTCCCAGAGCGCTGGGGCCAACGTCCTGACTTTC. Protein sequence: CASSPSQSAGANVLTF.

The chain employs TRBV27 and TRBJ1-4, with TRBD1 matching over 9 bases. CDR1 MNHEY and CDR2 SMNVEV come from the germline V gene (reference sequence). The CDR3 runs 15 residues. Trimming cost V 3 bases and J 4 bases; bases outside gene matches: 3. In DNA, the CDR3 is TGTGCCAGCAGTTTCGACAGGGGGGATAATGAAAAACTGTTTTTT. Amino acids: CASSFDRGDNEKLFF.

In its sample, this clonotype was seen a few times. The chain has TRBV5-1 and TRBJ2-3; D call uncertain. V shed 0 bases and J shed 2 bases, with 10 bases lying between them. The CDR3 loop spans 15 amino acids. Looked up from germline, CDR1 is SGHRS and CDR2 is YFSETQ. The CDR3 region is CASSLAVPVTDTQYF. The DNA of the CDR3 is TGCGCCAGCAGCTTGGCGGTCCCGGTCACAGATACGCAGTATTTT.

CDR3 loop: CASRTRTGGNQPQHF. Written as DNA, the CDR3 is TGTGCCAGCAGGACTCGGACAGGGGGCAATCAGCCCCAGCATTTT. J is TRBJ1-5 and V is TRBV6-5; 9 bases fit TRBD1. Trimming at V came to 6 bases and at J to 2 bases, leaving 5 bases not matched to a gene. Germline CDR1 and CDR2: MNHEY and SVGAGI. This CDR3 is built from 15 residues.

The sample holds many counts of this clonotype. The J gene is TRBJ2-6, the V gene TRBV12-3 or TRBV12-4; D is uncertain. This CDR3 is 14 amino acids long. The V gene lost 4 bases and the J gene lost 3 bases, with 7 bases spanning the gap. CDR3 coding DNA: TGTGCCAGCAGTTCCGTAGGTGGGGCCAACGTCCTGACTTTC. Protein sequence: CASSSVGGANVLTF.